The source of this TCR beta chain is a study of neoadjuvant anti-PD-1 for oral cavity cancer (dated by TCRdb to the early 2020s). About the study as a whole: Patients mostly received three to four biweekly doses of nivolumab at 3 mg/kg before curative-intent surgical resection. A fourth nivolumab dose was given around day 43 to patients without progression, and definitive surgical resection was performed in those patients on days 50-56. Under RECIST 1.1, a patient counted as a responder if showing complete response, partial response or stable disease, and as a non-responder if showing progression. The parent correlative cohort had 12 to 13 patients and a response rate of 25% to 35%. Overall study results and their limits: Higher pretreatment blood Treg/Th17 ratios correlated with both higher pretreatment blood TCRbeta clonality and lower post-treatment tumor TCRbeta clonality. Only a few patients per response group were included in the TCR analyses, and the authors called for validation in larger cohorts. Greater tumor shrinkage was correlated with larger post-treatment sizes of preexisting intratumoral clones, suggesting that expansion of preexisting clones contributed to response.

A remark on this clone: The antigen this receptor binds is unknown. No quality values exist for individual bases; no much larger clone is one base distant.

The germline V gene (reference sequence) gives CDR1 as SEHNR and CDR2 as FQNEAQ. Its CDR3 holds 14 amino acids, cysteine through phenylalanine. The kept DNA is CDR3 alone, 42 bases in frame from the first base. Ends trimmed: V by 9 bases, J by 5 bases; bases unmatched to a gene: 9. For survey sequencing, tumor libraries mostly used approximately 5 ug of input genomic DNA, with two replicates for each sample. The immunoSEQ hsTCRbeta kit was used to prepare TCRbeta libraries according to the manufacturer's instructions. Sequencing of the completed libraries took place using an Illumina NovaSeq 6000 S4 flow cell after they had been pooled to about 3 nM. Regarding the original processing steps: Raw data preprocessing and quality control were performed with the immunoSEQ Analyzer. The analysis was restricted to productive rearrangements, with each unique CDR3 amino acid sequence defining a clonotype. Repertoire clonality was estimated as the Gini-Simpson index, which was computed with the R package tcR. Gini indices were compared with Student's t test, and associations with tumor size change were assessed by Pearson correlation. TCRdb retrieved this table from immuneACCESS and kept in-frame rearrangements only. Not all clones are present; in checked studies, unresolved V genes account for under half, and no reason is known for the remainder. That table furnishes V, J and clone size, whereas the DNA furnished D and trimming. Counted in this sample were under 25,000 clones; 27% of them appeared once. The top ten hold approximately 16% of the sample.

Interpreted using the paper, the time point label stands for: after neoadjuvant nivolumab, at surgical resection. Patients had been newly diagnosed with stage II-IVA oral cavity squamous cell carcinoma, and no prior systemic or radiation treatment had been given to the patients. The cohort consisted of patients with HPV-negative, locally advanced oral cavity squamous cell carcinoma. The samples were obtained from a longitudinal correlative study of a single-arm phase II trial testing neoadjuvant nivolumab in oral cavity squamous cell carcinoma. Subject-matched pre- and post-treatment PBMCs and tumors from three responders and three non-responders were subjected to genomic DNA-based TCRbeta sequencing. For tumor tissue, genomic DNA extraction relied on the Maxwell RSC DNA from Tissue kit.

The TCR comes from a person between 35 and 79 years old with oral cavity squamous cell carcinoma. The sample was tumor tissue, taken after nivolumab (anti-PD-1) treatment. The receptor chain draws on TRBV7-9 and TRBJ2-5; 10 bases in between match TRBD1. The nucleotides are TGTGCCAGTCGGGACAGGGGCTCTAGGGAGACCCAGTACTTC. Translated, it reads CASRDRGSRETQYF.